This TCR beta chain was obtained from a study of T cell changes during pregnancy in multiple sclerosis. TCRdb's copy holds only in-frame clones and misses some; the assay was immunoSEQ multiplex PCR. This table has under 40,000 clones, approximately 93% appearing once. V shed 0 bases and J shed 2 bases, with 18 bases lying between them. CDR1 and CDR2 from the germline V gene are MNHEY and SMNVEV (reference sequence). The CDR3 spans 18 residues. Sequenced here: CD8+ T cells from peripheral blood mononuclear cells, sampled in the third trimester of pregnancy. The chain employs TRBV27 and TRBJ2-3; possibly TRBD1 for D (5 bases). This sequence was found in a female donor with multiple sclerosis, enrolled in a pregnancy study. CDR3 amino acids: CASSLSGWLQVFTDTQYF. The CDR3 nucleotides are TGTGCCAGCAGTTTATCAGGGTGGTTACAGGTCTTCACAGATACGCAGTATTTT.